This T cell receptor beta chain was retrieved from a study of cytotoxic CD8 clonotypes in ibrutinib-treated CLL. Findings of the study overall: While tracking circulating CD8+ T-cell counts, baseline clonality exceeded that of age-matched healthy donors. Among the clonotypes, public ones were uncommon and contracted or held stable on treatment.

Comments on this clone: The antigen remains unidentified.

Depths of 1 in 200,000 to 1 in 1 million T cells were the sequencing target. Here immunoSEQ multiplex PCR was the method, and the copy in TCRdb shows in-frame clones only, minus some. Altogether about 130,000 clones are present, around 80% being singletons, with the ten largest covering 9.5% to 15%. Germline V lookup: CDR1 SGHAT, CDR2 FQDESV (reference sequence). The CDR3 consists of 17 residues. Trimming took 0 bases from V and 0 from J; bases not matched to a gene: 5. The source was PBMCs, collected after 12 months of ibrutinib treatment. This clonotype originated in a human donor with chronic lymphocytic leukemia. The chain joins TRBV11-1 to TRBJ1-5, with 7 bases that match TRBD1. The CDR3 spells CASSLARDRLSNQPQHF. CDR3 DNA sequence: TGTGCCAGCAGCTTAGCTCGGGACAGACTTAGCAATCAGCCCCAGCATTTT.